Listed below are T cell receptor beta chains from one sample, sequenced in a study of shared clonotypes between healthy human individuals. Using immunoSEQ multiplex PCR, the repertoire was profiled, and TCRdb retains in-frame clones only, with some absent. The sample yields under 2,000,000 clones, 85% to 95% seen once. The sequencing input was naive CD8+ T cells sorted from blood. The receptors here all came from a man aged 18 to 35 in good health. Each CDR3 is given with its conserved first and last residue. The D gene is left open where the match is weak. A clone size is listed for some rows: how often the clone was seen (once, few, many), or a class if it is expanded.

>.|TRBV7-9|.|TRBJ1-4
TGTGCCAGCAGCTTAGGGGACTCGCCTAATGAAAAACTGTTTTTT
CASSLGDSPNEKLFF
>few|TRBV27|.|TRBJ2-7
TGTGCCAGCAGTCCCGGGACGGTCTCCTACGAGCAGTACTTC
CASSPGTVSYEQYF
>.|TRBV11-2|.|TRBJ2-1
TGTGCCAGCAGCTTCCCATCGCGGAATGAGCAGTTCTTC
CASSFPSRNEQFF
>.|TRBV20-1|.|TRBJ1-6
TGCAGTGCACTACAGGGTCAGGGACTCCACTTT
CSALQGQGLHF
>.|TRBV6-6|.|TRBJ1-1
TGTGCCAGCAGTTACTGGACAGCCCCCGGGAGGACTGAAGCTTTCTTT
CASSYWTAPGRTEAFF
>.|TRBV7-3|TRBD1|TRBJ2-1
TGTGCCAGCAGCTCCGACAGGGGGGCATACGATGAGCAGTTCTTC
CASSSDRGAYDEQFF
>.|TRBV30|.|TRBJ1-3
TGTGCCTGGAGTGTACCGGGGGAGGGCTCTGGAAACACCATATATTTT
CAWSVPGEGSGNTIYF
>.|TRBV7-9|.|TRBJ2-5
TGTGCCAGCAGCTTTAGTTGGGGGGCCCTCCAAGAGACCCAGTACTTC
CASSFSWGALQETQYF
>.|TRBV6-1|.|TRBJ1-2
TGTGCCAGCATAACAGGTCCTAACTATGGCTACACCTTC
CASITGPNYGYTF
>.|TRBV27|.|TRBJ1-6
TGTGCCAGCAGCTATCTGGACACCTCATCGAATTCACCCCTCCACTTT
CASSYLDTSSNSPLHF
>.|TRBV5-6|TRBD1|TRBJ2-3
TGTGCCAGCAGCCCGGGACAGGGGGACGGAGATACGCAGTATTTT
CASSPGQGDGDTQYF
>.|TRBV19|TRBD2|TRBJ2-7
TGTGCCAGTAGCGAGCGCAGAGGGAGGGCTCACTCCTACGAGCAGTACTTC
CASSERRGRAHSYEQYF
>.|TRBV28|.|TRBJ2-3
TGTGCCAGCAGCCCAGGGTTCGGGCCAGATACGCAGTATTTT
CASSPGFGPDTQYF
>.|TRBV11-2|.|TRBJ1-6
TGTGCCAGCAGCTTAGGGGCAGGGCTGGGCTCACCCCTCCACTTT
CASSLGAGLGSPLHF
>.|TRBV5-1|TRBD1|TRBJ1-1
TGCGCCAGCAGCTTGGGGACAGGGACGAACACTGAAGCTTTCTTT
CASSLGTGTNTEAFF
>.|TRBV6-1|.|TRBJ2-7
TGTGCCAGCAGTGAAACTGGGGTCCTCTACGAGCAGTACTTC
CASSETGVLYEQYF
>.|TRBV7-3|.|TRBJ2-1
TGTGCCAGCAGCTTAAGGGGAGGCTCCTACAATGAGCAGTTCTTC
CASSLRGGSYNEQFF
>.|TRBV5-6|.|TRBJ2-7
TGTGCCAGCAGCTTGGCACTAGCAATCCACGAGCAGTACTTC
CASSLALAIHEQYF